These T cell receptor beta chains were read from a single sample in a study of beta chain features in type 1 diabetes. The repertoire was sequenced with immunoSEQ multiplex PCR; TCRdb's copy has only in-frame clones and lacks some. The repertoire consists of about 13,000 clones, with about 49% occurring once and the leading ten covering around 0.96%. Sequences were obtained from stem cell memory CD4+ T cells from blood. These receptor sequences come from a man aged 18 to 29 in good health. The CDR3 runs from the conserved cysteine through the conserved F or W. The D gene is left open where the match is weak. The size of a clone is reported for some rows only, either as once, few or many, or as a class for expanded clones.

v_call	j_call	clone_size	d_call	cdr3_nt	cdr3_aa
TRBV7-9	TRBJ2-3	few	NA	TGTGCCAGCAGCTTAGCGGGCACTCTCACAGATACGCAGTATTTT	CASSLAGTLTDTQYF
TRBV5-6	TRBJ2-7	NA	NA	TGTGCCAGCGGAGGACAGTCCTACGAGCAGTACTTC	CASGGQSYEQYF
TRBV4-2	TRBJ2-2	NA	TRBD2	TGTGCCAGCAGGAACATAGCGGGGGGGCCTGGTTTCCCCGGGGAGCTGTTTTTT	CASRNIAGGPGFPGELFF
TRBV5-1	TRBJ2-1	few	TRBD2	TGCGCCAGCAGTCGACTAGCGGGGGGATCCAATGAGCAGTTCTTC	CASSRLAGGSNEQFF
TRBV18	TRBJ1-2	NA	NA	TGTGCCAGCTCACCCGCCCGGGACTCAACCGGCTACACCTTC	CASSPARDSTGYTF
TRBV11-2	TRBJ1-5	NA	TRBD1	TGTGCCAGCAGCGGGGACAGAAATCAGCCCCAGCATTTT	CASSGDRNQPQHF
TRBV13	TRBJ2-1	few	TRBD2	TGTGCCAGCAGCCCCTATAGCGGGAGAGACAATGAGCAGTTCTTC	CASSPYSGRDNEQFF
TRBV7-6	TRBJ1-6	NA	NA	TGTGCCAGCAGCGAGGGCAGGCCAAGCTATAATTCACCCCTCCACTTT	CASSEGRPSYNSPLHF
TRBV29-1	TRBJ1-2	few	NA	TGCAGCGTTGAAGGGAGACCACAGGTACATGGCTACACCTTC	CSVEGRPQVHGYTF
TRBV7-2	TRBJ2-5	few	TRBD2	TGTGCCAGCAGCTTAGACCCTAGCGGGAAGACCCAGTACTTC	CASSLDPSGKTQYF
TRBV2	TRBJ2-5	NA	NA	TGTGCCAGCAGACGGGACATCCAAGAGACCCAGTACTTC	CASRRDIQETQYF
TRBV29-1	TRBJ1-2	NA	NA	TGCAGCGTTGAAGGGGGGCATAACTATGGCTACACCTTC	CSVEGGHNYGYTF
TRBV7-8	TRBJ2-3	NA	NA	TGTGCCAGCAGCCCCCGGGGTAGCACAGATACGCAGTATTTT	CASSPRGSTDTQYF
TRBV6-5	TRBJ2-3	NA	NA	TGTGCCAGCAGCCCGATGGGGGGAGATACGCAGTATTTT	CASSPMGGDTQYF
TRBV19	TRBJ2-7	NA	NA	TGTGCCACCAAAGCGGGACACACCTCCTACGAGCAGTACTTC	CATKAGHTSYEQYF
TRBV11-2	TRBJ1-4	NA	NA	TGTGCCAGCAGCTTAGAGGGGAGAACTAATGAAAAACTGTTTTTT	CASSLEGRTNEKLFF
TRBV5-1	TRBJ2-7	NA	TRBD2	TGCGCCAGCAGCGTCGGCCTAGCGGGGATCGACGAGCAGTACTTC	CASSVGLAGIDEQYF
TRBV11-2	TRBJ2-7	NA	TRBD1	TGTGCCAGCAGCTCGGACAGGTTCTACGAGCAGTACTTC	CASSSDRFYEQYF
TRBV21-1	TRBJ2-3	NA	NA	TGTGCCAGCAGCAAAGCGGAACGACCCCGGGAACTAGCGACTGACACAGATACGCAGTATTTT	CASSKAERPRELATDTDTQYF
TRBV5-1	TRBJ1-5	NA	NA	TGCGCCAGCAGCTTTAGTGGGGGAGGTCAGCCCCAGCATTTT	CASSFSGGGQPQHF
TRBV4-3	TRBJ2-7	NA	TRBD2	TGCGCCAGCAGTAATCCAGCGGGGAACTCCTACGAGCAGTACTTC	CASSNPAGNSYEQYF
TRBV18	TRBJ1-1	few	NA	TGTGCCAGCTCACCTACCGGACAAAATGAAGCTTTCTTT	CASSPTGQNEAFF
TRBV19	TRBJ2-7	NA	NA	TGTGCCAGTAGTACAAAGACAAGCTACGAGCAGTACTTC	CASSTKTSYEQYF
TRBV7-2	TRBJ2-7	NA	TRBD1	TGTGCCAGCAGCTTACAGGGGGCGGGGGAGCAGTACTTC	CASSLQGAGEQYF
TRBV6-1	TRBJ2-3	NA	TRBD1	TGTGCCAGCAGTGTTAGACAGGGCCAACTGCAGTATTTT	CASSVRQGQLQYF
TRBV5-5	TRBJ1-2	once	TRBD1	TGTGCCAGCAGCTTACCGGGACAGGGGGTATCTGGCTACACCTTC	CASSLPGQGVSGYTF
TRBV4-3	TRBJ2-7	NA	NA	TGCGCCAGCAGCCAAGAAGTCAGGTTGTACGAGCAGTACTTC	CASSQEVRLYEQYF
TRBV29-1	TRBJ1-1	NA	NA	TGCAGCGGTACCGGGACTGCGGTCACTGAAGCTTTCTTT	CSGTGTAVTEAFF
TRBV11-2	TRBJ1-2	NA	TRBD1	TGTGCCAGCAGCTCCGGGACAGGGGGCAGCGGCTACACCTTC	CASSSGTGGSGYTF
TRBV2	TRBJ2-3	NA	TRBD2	TGTGCCAGCAAGCGAGCGGGGGGGTCTGGAGATACGCAGTATTTT	CASKRAGGSGDTQYF
TRBV7-6	TRBJ2-3	NA	TRBD2	TGTGCCAGCAGCCCGGCGAGGACTAGCGGGGGGGATACGCAGTATTTT	CASSPARTSGGDTQYF
TRBV5-1	TRBJ1-5	NA	NA	TGCGCCAGCAGCCCATATTTACCCACAAATGGGGAGTATCAGCCCCAGCATTTT	CASSPYLPTNGEYQPQHF
TRBV7-2	TRBJ2-7	NA	TRBD2	TGTGCCAGCAGCTCAGCCGGGACTAGTGTAGCTGTCCACGAGCAGTACTTC	CASSSAGTSVAVHEQYF
TRBV11-2	TRBJ1-3	NA	TRBD1	TGTGCCAGCAGCCCGCCCGGGACAGTCTCTGGAAACACCATATATTTT	CASSPPGTVSGNTIYF
TRBV7-2	TRBJ1-3	few	TRBD1	TGTGCCAGCAGCCGAGGGACAGGGGTTGGAAACACCATATATTTT	CASSRGTGVGNTIYF
TRBV7-2	TRBJ2-1	NA	TRBD2	TGTGCCAGCAGCTCATCTGGTAGCGGGGGGCCCAATGAGCAGTTCTTC	CASSSSGSGGPNEQFF
TRBV9	TRBJ2-2	NA	TRBD1	TGTGCCAGCAGCTCTGTAACCGGGACAGGGATCACCGGGGAGCTGTTTTTT	CASSSVTGTGITGELFF
TRBV18	TRBJ2-5	few	NA	TGTGCCAGCTCAAGACGGGACAACCAAGAGACCCAGTACTTC	CASSRRDNQETQYF
TRBV7-8	TRBJ1-4	few	TRBD1	TGTGCCAGCAGCCGGGACAGAACTAATGAAAAACTGTTTTTT	CASSRDRTNEKLFF
TRBV7-2	TRBJ2-2	once	TRBD2	TGTGCCAGCAGCCCCCGGGAGCGGGGGGGGGCCGGGGAGCTGTTTTTT	CASSPRERGGAGELFF
TRBV9	TRBJ2-3	NA	NA	TGTGCCAGCAGCGTAGACGGGACTACAGATACGCAGTATTTT	CASSVDGTTDTQYF
TRBV4-3	TRBJ1-4	NA	NA	TGCGCCAGCAGCCAAGACTACGGGGAGGAAAAACTGTTTTTT	CASSQDYGEEKLFF
TRBV19	TRBJ1-4	NA	NA	TGTGCCAGTAGCCCGCAGATTGGAAAACTGTTTTTT	CASSPQIGKLFF
TRBV7-2	TRBJ2-3	NA	TRBD2	TGTGCCAGCAGCTTTTTTGCGGGGGAGTCCACAGATACGCAGTATTTT	CASSFFAGESTDTQYF
TRBV4-2	TRBJ2-2	NA	NA	TGTGCCAGCAGCCAAGAAGTGCTAGCCACACTAACCGGGGAGCTGTTTTTT	CASSQEVLATLTGELFF
TRBV2	TRBJ2-1	NA	TRBD1	TGTGCCAGCAGTGAGGGCAGGGGGTTACTCTCCTACAATGAGCAGTTCTTC	CASSEGRGLLSYNEQFF
TRBV27	TRBJ1-5	NA	NA	TGTGCCAGCAGTCCCAATCGCAATCAGCCCCAGCATTTT	CASSPNRNQPQHF
TRBV28	TRBJ2-3	NA	TRBD2	TGTGCCAGCAGCTACAGCGGGGCGGGGGCAGATACGCAGTATTTT	CASSYSGAGADTQYF
TRBV5-1	TRBJ1-1	few	NA	TGCGCCAGCAGCCAAGACCAACAGGGTTCGATAACGACGGGGGCTTTCTTT	CASSQDQQGSITTGAFF